What follows describes a single T cell receptor (beta chain). Its antigen is not known. Germline V CDR1 and CDR2: SGHTA, FQGNSA. This CDR3 has 14 residues. V lost 1 base to trimming and J lost 4 bases, with 10 bases between them. This record belongs to a study of beta chain features in type 1 diabetes. Looking at the study overall: In all, 107,917,701 sorted cells from all samples were analyzed. Whole-study results and caveats: More deletions and fewer insertions at VDJ junctions were found in patients with type 1 diabetes.

Investigators reverse transcribed all isolated RNA, so they sequenced expressed TCRB transcripts. Only in-frame clones appear in the TCRdb table, and some are missing; sequencing was by immunoSEQ multiplex PCR. The sample carries under 20,000 clones, less than 50% recorded once. One heparinised draw, averaging about 110 mL, was taken per donor. Each population that was sorted was more than 98% pure. The specimen sequenced was stem cell memory CD4+ T cells from blood. This clonotype originated in a woman aged 40 to 55 in good health. J is TRBJ1-1 and V is TRBV7-2; D gene ambiguous. The CDR3 bases are TGTGCCAGCAGCTTAGATCTGGAGCTCACTGAAGCTTTCTTT. This translates into CASSLDLELTEAFF.